This is a list of T cell receptor beta chains from one sample in a study of cytomegalovirus exposure and HLA in healthy donors. TCRdb's copy holds only in-frame clones and misses some; the assay was immunoSEQ multiplex PCR. The sample includes around 130,000 clones, roughly nine tenths seen only once; the top ten take approximately 3.5%. Sequencing was performed on PBMCs. The receptors stem from a man in his thirties or forties in good health and CMV-seronegative. The CDR3 runs from the conserved cysteine through the conserved F or W. D genes are given only for firm matches. Clone size is stated in some rows and not others, as once, few, many or a class when expanded.

J	V	D	size	DNA	CDR3
TRBJ1-4	TRBV7-2	TRBD1	once	TGTGCCAGCAGCTTATGGGACAGGGATGGAAAACTGTTTTTT	CASSLWDRDGKLFF
TRBJ2-1	TRBV28	TRBD1	few	TGTGCCAGCAGTCCCCTGACCGGGACAGTATACAATGAGCAGTTCTTC	CASSPLTGTVYNEQFF
TRBJ2-5	TRBV25-1	TRBD2	NA	TGTGCCAGCAGTGGGGCTAGCGGGGAGACCCAGTACTTC	CASSGASGETQYF
TRBJ1-2	TRBV9	NA	NA	TGTGCCAGCAGCACAACCGGGGCTAACTATGGCTACACCTTC	CASSTTGANYGYTF
TRBJ1-4	TRBV9	NA	NA	TGTGCCAGCAGCGTAGAAAACAGAATAAGCGAAAAACTGTTTTTT	CASSVENRISEKLFF
TRBJ1-4	TRBV19	NA	NA	TGTGCCAATAGACGACATACCTCGGAAAAACTGTTTTTT	CANRRHTSEKLFF
TRBJ2-7	TRBV2	TRBD2	NA	TGTGCCAGCAACCCCCTCGGGCGGGGGGTCTCCTACGAGCAGTACTTC	CASNPLGRGVSYEQYF
TRBJ2-7	TRBV4-3	NA	NA	TGCGCCAGCAGCCAATATGGCGCAGGGGGGACGAGCTCCTACGAGCAGTACTTC	CASSQYGAGGTSSYEQYF
TRBJ1-5	TRBV5-5	NA	NA	TGTGCCAGCAGCTTGACGTCACAGTTCGGACAGCCCCAGCATTTT	CASSLTSQFGQPQHF
TRBJ2-3	TRBV5-1	TRBD2	NA	TGCGCCAGCAGCTTGACCGGGCGGGGGGTAAGCACAGATACGCAGTATTTT	CASSLTGRGVSTDTQYF
TRBJ1-1	TRBV7-9	NA	once	TGTGCCAGCAGCCTAAGCTGGGGGCCCCCTGGGGGGAACACTGAAGCTTTCTTT	CASSLSWGPPGGNTEAFF
TRBJ2-7	TRBV6-5	NA	NA	TGTGCCACCGCGGCGCCTTCCTACGAGCAGTACTTC	CATAAPSYEQYF
TRBJ2-5	TRBV5-5	NA	once	TGTGCCAGCAGCTTGCAGGACCAAGAGACCCAGTACTTC	CASSLQDQETQYF
TRBJ2-7	TRBV28	NA	NA	TGTGCCAGCAGTGATACGAACAGCTTCTCCTACGAGCAGTACTTC	CASSDTNSFSYEQYF
TRBJ2-7	TRBV20-1	NA	NA	TGCAGTGCTAGAGATAGTACGGAGCAGTACTTC	CSARDSTEQYF
TRBJ2-2	TRBV18	NA	NA	TGTGCCAGCTCACCCCGCAGGGCGTACACCGGGGAGCTGTTTTTT	CASSPRRAYTGELFF
TRBJ1-4	TRBV7-9	TRBD1	few	TGTGCCACCGCGATGGGACAGGGTAATGAAAAACTGTTTTTT	CATAMGQGNEKLFF
TRBJ1-5	TRBV4-1	NA	NA	TGCGCCAGCAGCCAAGGGACCGGGATTACATCCTACCAGCCCCAGCATTTT	CASSQGTGITSYQPQHF
TRBJ1-5	TRBV28	NA	NA	TGTGCCAGCAGTCTCTTTACAGGGTATGGCAATCAGCCCCAGCATTTT	CASSLFTGYGNQPQHF
TRBJ1-1	TRBV6-6	NA	once	TGTGCCAGCAGTTACCTAAGGGGCACTGAAGCTTTCTTT	CASSYLRGTEAFF
TRBJ1-4	TRBV5-4	NA	once	TGTGCCAGCAGCTCCCCGGACAGTGAAAAACTGTTTTTT	CASSSPDSEKLFF
TRBJ1-3	TRBV6-1	NA	NA	TGTGCCAGCAGTGAGGCAGGGTCAAGAAACACCATATATTTT	CASSEAGSRNTIYF